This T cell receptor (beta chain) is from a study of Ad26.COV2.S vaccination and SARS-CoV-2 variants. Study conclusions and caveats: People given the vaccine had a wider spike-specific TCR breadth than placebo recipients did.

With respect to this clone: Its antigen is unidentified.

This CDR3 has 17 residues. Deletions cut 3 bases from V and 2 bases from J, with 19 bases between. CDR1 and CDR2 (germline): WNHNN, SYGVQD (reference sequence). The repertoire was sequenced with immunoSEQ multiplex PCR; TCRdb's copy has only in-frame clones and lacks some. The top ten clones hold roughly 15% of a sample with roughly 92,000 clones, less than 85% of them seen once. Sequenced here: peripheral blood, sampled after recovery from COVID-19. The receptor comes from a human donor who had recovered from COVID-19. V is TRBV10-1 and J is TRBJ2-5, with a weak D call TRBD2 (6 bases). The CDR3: CASSDPMGRGKQETQYF. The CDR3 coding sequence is TGCGCCAGCAGTGACCCGATGGGTCGCGGGAAGCAAGAGACCCAGTACTTC.